Listed here are 24 T cell receptor beta chains from one sample, sequenced in a study of post-analysis software for immune sequencing data (dated by TCRdb to the mid-2010s). Results the study describes overall, beyond this receptor: Patients showed significantly higher frequencies than controls for about 5 TRBV segments, among them TRBV5-6, TRBV5-1 and TRBV20-1.

No antigen is known for these receptors. The protocol used for the library was PCR. Sequencing used an Illumina HiSeq 2500. To reduce PCR and sequencing biases, unique molecular identifiers were incorporated into the TCR beta cDNA libraries. Using fastp trimming at Q25 and MiXCR clonotype assembly, TCRdb reanalyzed the public sequencing data and kept in-frame beta chains. Every CDR3 protein is listed once, alongside the most common genes and DNA of its rows. The sample includes approximately 460,000 distinct CDR3 sequences, with less than 45% observed a single time. The ten largest clones take up about an eighth of the sample. Sequenced input: blood. These TCRs come from a girl aged 5-17 years with multiple sclerosis.

DNA for the CDR3: TGTGCCAGCAGCTTAACGCGGGAGGGTCCCCAGTTCTTC. Translated: CASSLTREGPQFF. The chain recombines TRBV7-2 with TRBJ2-1; 9 nucleotides agree with TRBD2. This CDR3 spans 13 amino acids. The trim removed 2 bases at V and 13 bases at J, leaving 6 bases unmatched. Germline V gene lookup returns CDR1 SGHTA and CDR2 FQGNSA.

This clonotype was picked up many times. The chain has TRBV12-3 or TRBV12-4 and TRBJ1-6; possibly TRBD1 for D (6 bases). The CDR3 extends over 14 amino acids. The ends were cut back, 3 bases at V and 7 bases at J, with 10 bases in the middle. The DNA of the CDR3 is TGTGCCAGCAGTTTGACAGGACAAAATTCACCCCTCCACTTT. Translation gives CASSLTGQNSPLHF.

This clonotype came up many times. V usage is TRBV6-2 or TRBV6-3 and J usage is TRBJ2-1, with unresolved D. Germline CDR1 and CDR2: MNHEY and SVGEGT. The CDR3 runs to 12 residues. Trimming cost V 2 bases and J 4 bases, with 3 bases left between them. CDR3: CASSYGYNEQFF. The DNA of the CDR3 is TGTGCCAGCAGTTACGGTTACAATGAGCAGTTCTTC.

This chain connects TRBV29-1 to TRBJ2-7; D is perhaps TRBD1 (7 bases). The CDR3 runs 16 residues. Germline loops: CDR1 SQVTM, CDR2 ANQGSEA. V was pared by 5 bases and J by 2 bases, with 22 bases between. The CDR3 DNA reads as TGCAGCGTTAAATCGCTCGCACAGGGGAGGCCCTACGAGCAGTACTTC. It codes for CSVKSLAQGRPYEQYF.

This clonotype turned up a few times. The rearrangement uses TRBV6-2 or TRBV6-3 and TRBJ2-7; possible D gene TRBD1, 5 bases. CDR1 is MNHEY, CDR2 SVGEGT, per germline. Trimming stripped 1 base from V and 6 bases from J, with 7 bases between. The CDR3 contains 12 residues. DNA of the CDR3: TGTGCCAGCAGTTACTGGGGCCTCGAGCAGTACTTC. This codes for CASSYWGLEQYF.

The chain uses TRBV2 and TRBJ1-1, with no clear D. There are 13 residues in the CDR3. Between the trimmed V and J ends, which lost 1 base and 2 bases, there was a span of 5 bases. CDR1 and CDR2 from the germline V gene are SNHLY and FYNNEI. CDR3 residues: CASSEGVNTEAFF. The CDR3 DNA sequence: TGTGCCAGCAGTGAAGGTGTAAACACTGAAGCTTTCTTT.

This clonotype has only a few counts. This chain joins TRBV12-3 or TRBV12-4 and TRBJ2-5, with D uncertain. This CDR3 has 14 residues. V lost 6 bases and J lost 2, with 13 bases in between. CDR3 bases: TGTGCCAGCAGCCCCATGGGCGGACAAGAGACCCAGTACTTC. Encoded protein: CASSPMGGQETQYF.

The V gene is TRBV11-2, the J gene TRBJ1-6, with D possibly TRBD1 on 5 matching bases. Germline-derived CDR1 and CDR2 are SGHAT and FQNNGV. The CDR3 is made up of 15 amino acids. V was shortened by 1 base and J by 11 bases, with 15 bases between the two germline ends. CDR3 sequence reads: CASSLAGTVGAPLHF. In DNA form, the CDR3 reads TGTGCCAGCAGCTTAGCCGGGACCGTTGGGGCACCCCTCCACTTT.

The gene calls are TRBV12-3 or TRBV12-4 and TRBJ2-7; possibly TRBD1 for D (6 bases). V lost 6 bases and J 3 bases, leaving 36 bases between the germline ends. The CDR3 is 21 residues long. The CDR3 nucleotides read TGTGCCAGCAGAAGGGGGATGAGAGGGCTGCTTATGCGTGATGAGATCTACGAGCAGTACTTC. Protein sequence: CASRRGMRGLLMRDEIYEQYF.

J is TRBJ2-7 and V is TRBV4-1; 7 bases align to TRBD1. J lost 3 bases, V lost 2 bases, and 13 bases had no gene match. CDR3 length equals 17 residues. The germline V gene encodes CDR1 MGHRA and CDR2 YSYEKL. This chain's CDR3 is CASSQRREQGKSYEQYF. The CDR3 DNA follows: TGCGCCAGCAGCCAAAGACGGGAACAGGGGAAGAGCTACGAGCAGTACTTC.

The chain combines TRBV7-8 with TRBJ2-7, with 12 positions matching TRBD2. In germline, CDR1 is SGHVS, CDR2 FQNEAQ. This CDR3 comprises 17 residues. With 4 bases clipped from V and 1 base from J, the junction kept 8 bases outside the gene matches. The CDR3 here is CASSSQTSGRLSYEQYF. CDR3 DNA sequence: TGTGCCAGCAGCTCCCAGACTAGCGGGAGACTTTCCTACGAGCAGTACTTC.

Worth noting for this clonotype: This may stem from a read error, because a much larger clone lies one nucleotide away. The chain employs TRBV6-5 and TRBJ1-5, with D possibly matching TRBD1 (6 bases). The CDR3 has 13 residues. CDR1 MNHEY and CDR2 SVGAGI come from the germline V gene. CDR3: CACSAQQGQPQHF. The CDR3 region has the DNA TGTGCCTGCAGTGCCCAACAGGGTCAGCCCCAGCATTTT.

The chain carries TRBV20-1 and TRBJ2-7, with TRBD1 matching 9 bases. Trimming cost V 6 bases and J 4 bases; bases outside gene matches: 10. The CDR3 runs to 14 residues. Germline CDR1 DFQATT, CDR2 SNEGSKA (reference sequence). DNA of the CDR3: TGCAGTGCAATACCGGGACAGGGCCCTTACGAGCAGTACTTC. Protein: CSAIPGQGPYEQYF.

This clonotype came up a few times. The chain links TRBV5-1 to TRBJ2-3; no definite D call. Germline CDR1 SGHRS, CDR2 YFSETQ. Trimming shortened V by 4 bases and J by 5 bases, and 8 bases separated the two germline ends. The CDR3 consists of 12 residues. The CDR3 spells CASSPAKDTQYF. The CDR3 DNA is TGCGCCAGCAGCCCCGCTAAAGATACGCAGTATTTT. The variable domain in full, completed from reference TRBV5-1 and TRBJ2-3, reads KAGVTQTPRYLIKTRGQQVTLSCSPISGHRSVSWYQQTPGQGLQFLFEYFSETQRNKGNFPGRFSGRQFSNSRSEMNVSTLELGDSALYLCASSPAKDTQYFGPGTRLTVL.

This sequence joins TRBV9 and TRBJ2-2, with unresolved D. V was pared by 4 bases and J by 2 bases, with 6 bases between. CDR1 and CDR2 (germline): SGDLS, YYNGEE. The CDR3 has 13 residues. The CDR3 DNA is TGTGCCAGCAGCACCGATAACACCGGGGAGCTGTTTTTT. This sequence encodes CASSTDNTGELFF.

This clonotype turned up a few times. The chain is built from TRBV6-1 and TRBJ2-4; unclear D gene. The J call could be wrong; TRBJ2-7 is a better fit for the DNA end. The length of the CDR3 is 14 residues. Germline V CDR1 and CDR2: MNHNS, SASEGT. CDR3 bases: TGTGCCAGCAGTGAACGGCTAGTCTCCTACGAGCAGTACTTC. Residues: CASSERLVSYEQYF.

This clonotype has only one observation. V gene TRBV19 combines with J gene TRBJ2-1, with D unclear. The CDR3 covers 15 residues. CDR1 and CDR2 from the germline V gene are LNHDA and SQIVND (reference sequence). Trimming took off 5 bases at V and 0 bases at J, with 11 bases between the two ends. CDR3 bases: TGTGCCAGTAGTCCTGCTAGAAGCTCCTACAATGAGCAGTTCTTC. Translating gives CASSPARSSYNEQFF.

This clonotype was recorded a few times. The rearrangement uses TRBV6-1 and TRBJ2-5, with D possibly matching TRBD1 (7 bases). V lost 2 bases to trimming and J lost 7 bases, with 11 bases between them. CDR1 is MNHNS and CDR2 is SASEGT in the germline V gene. This CDR3 comprises 13 residues. The CDR3 bases are TGTGCCAGCAGTGAACAGGGGGGAGGGACCCAGTACTTC. Translation: CASSEQGGGTQYF.

The chain combines TRBV20-1 with TRBJ1-5; D is possibly TRBD1 (6 bases). CDR3 length: 14 residues. The germline V and J ends were trimmed by 6 bases and 0 bases, with 12 bases remaining between them. CDR1 DFQATT and CDR2 SNEGSKA come from the germline V gene (reference sequence). The CDR3, as DNA: TGCAGTGCCCAGACAGGTAATAGCAATCAGCCCCAGCATTTT. This codes for CSAQTGNSNQPQHF.

This chain uses TRBV7-8 with TRBJ1-2, with 7 bases matching TRBD1. Per the germline V gene, CDR1 is SGHVS and CDR2 is FQNEAQ. Trimming cost V 1 base and J 4 bases; bases outside gene matches: 3. The CDR3 runs 14 residues. DNA of the CDR3: TGTGCCAGCAGCTTAGGGCCAGGGGGCTATGGCTACACCTTC. This sequence encodes CASSLGPGGYGYTF. The full variable domain, its missing parts supplied by reference TRBV7-8 and TRBJ1-2, is GAGVSQSPRYKVAKRGQDVALRCDPISGHVSLFWYQQALGQGPEFLTYFQNEAQLDKSGLPSDRFFAERPEGSVSTLKIQRTQQEDSAVYLCASSLGPGGYGYTFGSGTRLTVV.

Only a few counts were recorded for this clonotype. The V call is TRBV9, the J call TRBJ2-1; D possibly corresponds to TRBD2 (6 bases). V lost 3 bases, J lost 4 bases, and 8 bases lay in between. The CDR3 has 13 residues. Germline V lookup: CDR1 SGDLS, CDR2 YYNGEE. The CDR3 region is CASSGDLYNEQFF. CDR3 bases: TGTGCCAGCAGCGGGGACTTGTACAATGAGCAGTTCTTC.

This clonotype appeared a few times. V and J are TRBV29-1 and TRBJ2-7; unclear D gene. The V end was cut by 6 bases, the J end by 1 base, with 13 bases between. The CDR3 has 13 amino acids. CDR1 is SQVTM and CDR2 is ANQGSEA in the germline V gene. CDR3 loop: CSVEVALSYEQYF. The CDR3 DNA reads as TGCAGCGTAGAGGTTGCCCTTTCCTACGAGCAGTACTTC.

The chain links TRBV20-1 to TRBJ2-1, with 11 positions matching TRBD2. The CDR3 length is 17 residues. Trimming took 1 base from V and 3 from J; bases not matched to a gene: 8. Per germline, CDR1 DFQATT and CDR2 SNEGSKA (reference sequence). CDR3 DNA: TGCAGTGCTAGAGGTAGCGGGAGGGCCCCCCACTACAATGAGCAGTTCTTC. It encodes CSARGSGRAPHYNEQFF.

The chain couples TRBV29-1 to TRBJ2-7; 8 bases fit TRBD1. The V and J ends lost 6 bases and 4 bases, in that order; junction bases with no gene match: 8. The CDR3 consists of 13 residues. Germline V CDR1 and CDR2: SQVTM, ANQGSEA. As DNA, the CDR3 is TGCAGCGTCCGGCAGGACAGGGAGTACGAGCAGTACTTC. Amino acid sequence: CSVRQDREYEQYF.